Below, 5 T cell receptor beta chains from the same sample are listed, as sequenced in a study of cytomegalovirus exposure and HLA in healthy donors. Primers for the PCR totalled 60 Vbeta and 13 Jbeta. The assay was immunoSEQ multiplex PCR, and TCRdb's table has in-frame clones only and misses some. This sample has around 130,000 clones, with more than 8% found just once. Input material: PBMCs. The receptor set was obtained from a middle-aged man in good health and CMV-seronegative.

CDR3 in amino acids: CASSPGQGNNSPLHF. Here the CDR3 DNA reads TGCGCCAGCAGCCCCGGACAGGGAAATAATTCACCCCTCCACTTT. V gene TRBV4-1 combines with J gene TRBJ1-6, with 8 bases fitting TRBD1. Germline CDR1 is MGHRA and CDR2 is YSYEKL. This CDR3 is built from 15 residues. Unmatched junction bases numbered 4, after V lost 4 bases and J lost 5 bases.

This clone has just a few counts. The J gene is TRBJ1-1, the V gene TRBV7-6; 7 bases map to TRBD1. This CDR3 contains 14 residues. Germline V gene lookup returns CDR1 SGHVS and CDR2 FNYEAQ. J gave up 4 bases and V 3 bases, and 5 bases lay outside the gene matches. In DNA form, the CDR3 reads TGTGCCAGCAGCTTTCCGGGACAGACCACTGAAGCTTTCTTT. Its translation is CASSFPGQTTEAFF.

There are a few counts of this clone. This chain uses TRBV30 with TRBJ2-5; D gene ambiguous. Germline V gene data show CDR1 as GTSNPN and CDR2 as SVGIG (reference sequence). The V and J ends lost 2 bases and 1 base respectively, with 8 bases between them. The length of the CDR3 is 13 residues. CDR3 nucleotide sequence: TGTGCCTGGAGTCGAGTCTCCCAAGAGACCCAGTACTTC. Residues: CAWSRVSQETQYF.

The chain recombines TRBV2 with TRBJ2-6; D is unresolved. V shed 6 bases and J shed 0 bases, with 3 bases lying between them. CDR1 is SNHLY, CDR2 FYNNEI, per germline. There are 13 residues in the CDR3. The CDR3 nucleotides are TGTGCCAGCAGGGCCTCTGGGGCCAACGTCCTGACTTTC. It specifies CASRASGANVLTF.

There are a few counts of this clone. The chain recombines TRBV6-5 with TRBJ2-7; D perhaps matches TRBD1 (6 bases). With 9 bases removed from V and 0 bases from J, the gap between germline ends came to 15 bases. Germline V gene lookup returns CDR1 MNHEY and CDR2 SVGAGI. CDR3 length: 14 residues. The DNA of the CDR3 is TGTGCCAGTTCCAGGGGACGAAGCTCCTACGAGCAGTACTTC. Amino acid sequence: CASSRGRSSYEQYF.